This T cell receptor beta chain is drawn from a study of shared clonotypes between healthy human individuals. Donors comprised healthy HIV-negative adults lacking recent acute infections or vaccinations. Sequencing was at deep level. The DNA input per sorted-subset replicate PCR was 150 to 200 ng, corresponding to around 28,000 T cell genomes. Assay used: immunoSEQ multiplex PCR; TCRdb lists only in-frame clones, some missing. The data hold 2 million to 2.5 million clones, with approximately 95% observed a single time. A remark on this clone: Other DNA sequences in this sample translate to the same CDR3.

Trimming stripped 9 bases from V and 1 base from J, with 12 bases between. The CDR3 consists of 13 residues. CDR1 MNHEY and CDR2 SVGAGI come from the germline V gene. The specimen was naive CD4+ T cells from PBMCs. Sample subset: CD45RA+ positively selected. The receptor was derived from a man aged 18 to 35 in good health. Some clones in this sample may be carry-over from other donors' samples. The rearrangement joins TRBV6-5 to TRBJ1-1; possibly TRBD1 for D (5 bases). The CDR3 loop reads CASRLRENTEAFF. For the CDR3, the DNA is TGTGCCAGTAGGCTCAGGGAGAACACTGAAGCTTTCTTT.